These 25 T cell receptor beta chains were sequenced from one sample in a study of identical twins. TCRdb re-derived calls from the 5' RACE reads in MiXCR, one entry per CDR3 protein. The table records approximately 500,000 distinct CDR3 sequences, roughly 26% of them present only once. The same data also went into a second study, on T cells expressing NK-cell markers.

Sequenced input: CD4+ T cells sorted from blood. These receptors all stem from a woman between 18 and 30 years old in good health.

This CDR3 is CSARDRGSMSEEAFF. The CDR3 region has the DNA TGCAGTGCTAGAGACAGGGGCAGCATGAGTGAGGAAGCTTTCTTT. V usage is TRBV20-1 and J usage is TRBJ1-1; TRBD1 is a possible D gene (6 bases). The germline V and J ends were trimmed by 0 bases and 8 bases, with 19 bases remaining between them. The CDR3 consists of 15 residues. Germline loops: CDR1 DFQATT, CDR2 SNEGSKA (reference sequence).

This clonotype has a handful of counts. The V gene is TRBV10-3, the J gene TRBJ2-7; D tentatively reads TRBD1 or TRBD2 (5 bases each). Germline loops: CDR1 ENHRY, CDR2 SYGVKD. The CDR3 has 15 amino acids. V lost 0 bases and J 2 bases, leaving 11 bases between the germline ends. CDR3 in DNA: TGTGCCATCAGTGAGTCAGGGACCATCGCCTACGAGCAGTACTTC. This sequence encodes CAISESGTIAYEQYF.

This clonotype was recorded a few times. CDR3 sequence (DNA): TGCGCCAGCAGCCAAGCCCCAGCGGGAATCGGAAACATTCAGTACTTC. It specifies CASSQAPAGIGNIQYF. V usage is TRBV4-3 and J usage is TRBJ2-4, with 7 bases fitting TRBD2. Trimming at V came to 1 base and at J to 6 bases, leaving 9 bases not matched to a gene. The CDR3 length is 16 residues. Germline assignment: CDR1 LGHNA and CDR2 YSLEER.

The chain joins TRBV5-5 to TRBJ2-7; the D gene is possibly TRBD1 (6 bases). The V gene lost 0 bases and the J gene lost 4 bases, with 14 bases spanning the gap. Germline V gives CDR1 SGHKS, CDR2 YYEKEE (reference sequence). The CDR3 runs 15 residues. The CDR3 sequence: CASSLDVQGVYEQYF. CDR3 nucleotides: TGTGCCAGCAGCTTGGACGTACAGGGCGTATACGAGCAGTACTTC. The full variable domain, its missing parts supplied by reference TRBV5-5 and TRBJ2-7, is DAGVTQSPTHLIKTRGQQVTLRCSPISGHKSVSWYQQVLGQGPQFIFQYYEKEERGRGNFPDRFSARQFPNYSSELNVNALLLGDSALYLCASSLDVQGVYEQYFGPGTRLTVT.

This rearrangement joins TRBV10-1 to TRBJ2-1; the match to TRBD2 covers 9 bases. Germline V gives CDR1 WNHNN, CDR2 SYGVQD (reference sequence). V shed 4 bases and J 10 bases; nucleotides not matched to a gene: 14. This CDR3 is 16 amino acids long. Written as DNA, the CDR3 is TGCGCCAGCAGTGTGTTTAGCGGGAGTCCATTAAGGGAGCAGTTCTTC. Translated, it gives CASSVFSGSPLREQFF.

This clonotype was seen a few times. The V and J genes are TRBV29-1 and TRBJ2-1, with TRBD2 as a possible D gene (6 bases). This CDR3 contains 13 residues. V dropped 8 bases and J dropped 7 bases, with 18 bases sitting between them. Germline assignment: CDR1 SQVTM and CDR2 ANQGSEA. As DNA, the CDR3 is TGCAGCCTAAGACCACTAGCTGTAAATGAGCAGTTCTTC. It encodes CSLRPLAVNEQFF.

This clonotype showed up many times. The chain uses TRBV7-9 and TRBJ2-6; the D is unclear. The CDR3 is 17 residues long. Germline values: CDR1 SEHNR, CDR2 FQNEAQ (reference sequence). V was trimmed by 0 bases and J by 3 bases, leaving 12 bases between them. The CDR3 loop is CASSLALSGHGANVLTF. The CDR3 DNA reads as TGTGCCAGCAGCTTAGCGCTAAGTGGGCATGGGGCCAACGTCCTGACTTTC.

In nucleotides, the CDR3 is TGTGCCAGCAGTTACTCGTCAGGGGGATACGAGCAGTACTTC. Residues: CASSYSSGGYEQYF. The chain carries TRBV6-5 and TRBJ2-7, with 7 bases that match TRBD1. There are 14 residues in the CDR3. Germline CDR1 MNHEY, CDR2 SVGAGI. The V gene end was trimmed by 0 bases and the J gene end by 4 bases; junction bases not matched to a gene: 3.

The genes are TRBV18 and TRBJ1-1, with a weak D call TRBD1 (5 bases). With 3 bases removed from V and 4 bases from J, the gap between germline ends came to 12 bases. Germline assignment: CDR1 KGHSH and CDR2 LQKENI. The CDR3 sequence is 14 residues long. The CDR3 DNA reads TGTGCCAGCTCACCCGCCCGGGGGGGCACTGAAGCTTTCTTT. It codes for CASSPARGGTEAFF.

This clonotype was detected only once. The chain recombines TRBV20-1 with TRBJ2-3, with D unresolved. The germline V gene has CDR1 DFQATT and CDR2 SNEGSKA (reference sequence). The V end lost 7 bases, the J end lost 2 bases, and 7 bases lay between the germline ends. This CDR3 is built from 11 residues. CDR3 sequence reads: CSVQVTDTQYF. In DNA, the CDR3 is TGCAGTGTTCAGGTCACAGATACGCAGTATTTT.

The chain employs TRBV20-1 and TRBJ2-1; 10 positions agree with TRBD2. There are 16 residues in the CDR3. V lost 3 bases and J lost 4; bases outside the gene matches: 9. Germline CDR1 DFQATT, CDR2 SNEGSKA (reference sequence). The CDR3 sequence: CSARELAGSVYNEQFF. CDR3 sequence (DNA): TGCAGTGCTAGGGAACTAGCGGGGTCCGTATACAATGAGCAGTTCTTC.

The rearrangement links TRBV5-1 to TRBJ2-1, with 7 bases identical to TRBD1. Germline trimming cut 4 bases from V and 4 bases from J; bases unmatched to any gene: 8. The V gene's germline CDR1 is SGHRS and CDR2 YFSETQ. The CDR3 totals 15 residues. The CDR3 bases are TGCGCCAGCAGCATCCAGACAGGGTCGTACAATGAGCAGTTCTTC. Translated, it gives CASSIQTGSYNEQFF.

There are many counts of this clonotype. The rearrangement links TRBV6-1 to TRBJ1-2; 11 nucleotides align to TRBD1. The CDR3 length is 16 residues. J was trimmed by 5 bases and V by 10 bases; bases with no gene match: 15. Germline values: CDR1 MNHNS, CDR2 SASEGT. CDR3 protein: CATATTPGQGGYGYTF. CDR3 DNA: TGTGCCACGGCTACAACACCGGGACAGGGGGGGTATGGCTACACCTTC.

There are a few counts of this clonotype. The chain uses TRBV7-2 and TRBJ2-3, with 9 nucleotides matching TRBD2. Germline CDR1 is SGHTA and CDR2 is FQGNSA. The CDR3 extends over 15 amino acids. V lost 7 bases to trimming and J lost 7 bases; unmatched junction nucleotides: 12. The CDR3 is CASTSGGRAGNTQYF. DNA of the CDR3: TGTGCCAGCACCTCCGGCGGGAGGGCTGGGAATACGCAGTATTTT.

In its sample, this clonotype was seen a few times. The CDR3 bases are TGCAGTGCAGTGACATACGCTAATGAAAAACTGTTTTTT. Protein sequence: CSAVTYANEKLFF. This chain uses TRBV20-1 with TRBJ1-4; D not certain. V gave up 6 bases and J gave up 3 bases, with 11 bases separating them. Germline V gene lookup returns CDR1 DFQATT and CDR2 SNEGSKA (reference sequence). The CDR3 loop spans 13 amino acids.

This clonotype turned up a few times. Here the CDR3 reads CASSAARGPQETQYF. For the CDR3, the DNA is TGCGCCAGCAGTGCTGCCCGGGGGCCGCAAGAGACCCAGTACTTC. This rearrangement joins TRBV10-1 to TRBJ2-5; perhaps D is TRBD1 or TRBD2 (6 bases each). V was pared by 4 bases and J by 2 bases, with 14 bases between. Germline values: CDR1 WNHNN, CDR2 SYGVQD (reference sequence). The CDR3 covers 15 residues.

This chain joins TRBV29-1 and TRBJ2-5; D remains unclear. The V gene lost 4 bases and the J gene lost 5 bases, with 11 bases spanning the gap. The CDR3 has 12 residues. Germline loops: CDR1 SQVTM, CDR2 ANQGSEA. The CDR3 loop reads CSVATNRETQYF. DNA for the CDR3: TGCAGCGTTGCGACAAACCGGGAGACCCAGTACTTC.

This chain joins TRBV7-9 and TRBJ2-7, with unresolved D. This CDR3 contains 15 residues. The germline V gene has CDR1 SEHNR and CDR2 FQNEAQ (reference sequence). With 4 bases removed from V and 2 bases from J, the gap between germline ends came to 15 bases. The CDR3 coding sequence is TGTGCCAGCAGCTATGTACGCCTTGGGACCTACGAGCAGTACTTC. Residues: CASSYVRLGTYEQYF. Full variable domain (remainder filled in from reference TRBV7-9 and TRBJ2-7): DTGVSQNPRHKITKRGQNVTFRCDPISEHNRLYWYRQTLGQGPEFLTYFQNEAQLEKSRLLSDRFSAERPKGSFSTLEIQRTEQGDSAMYLCASSYVRLGTYEQYFGPGTRLTVT.

This clonotype came up a few times. This sequence joins TRBV6-5 and TRBJ1-1, with a weak D call TRBD1 (6 bases). CDR1 and CDR2 (germline): MNHEY, SVGAGI. V was pared by 0 bases and J by 1 base, with 9 bases between. The CDR3 contains 15 residues. This chain's CDR3 is CASSYSVRGNTEAFF. The DNA for the CDR3 is TGTGCCAGCAGTTACTCGGTCAGGGGGAACACTGAAGCTTTCTTT.

This clonotype has a count of ten or more. The rearrangement links TRBV7-6 to TRBJ2-7; possibly TRBD2 for D (5 bases). CDR1 SGHVS and CDR2 FNYEAQ come from the germline V gene. V lost 2 bases and J lost 4, with 9 bases in between. The CDR3 totals 13 residues. Here the CDR3 DNA reads TGTGCCAGCAGCTTACGTCGGGGATACGAGCAGTACTTC. Amino acid sequence: CASSLRRGYEQYF.

The V gene is TRBV14, the J gene TRBJ2-1; 9 bases agree with TRBD1. Germline V gene sequence: CDR1 SGHDN, CDR2 FVKESK. The CDR3 consists of 15 residues. Losses at the gene ends were 10 bases for V and 6 bases for J; bases not matched to a gene: 13. In nucleotides, the CDR3 is TGTGCCACCCTAGAGGGGGGACAGGGAACCAATGAGCAGTTCTTC. It specifies CATLEGGQGTNEQFF.

This clonotype came up a few times. The V gene is TRBV12-3 or TRBV12-4, the J gene TRBJ2-2; a possible D gene is TRBD1 (6 bases). This CDR3 is built from 16 residues. Trimming left V 5 bases short and J 7 bases short, with 20 bases between. CDR3 in DNA: TGTGCCAGCAGTCTAACCGGGACACAATGGCACGGGGAGCTGTTTTTT. Amino acid sequence: CASSLTGTQWHGELFF.

The genes are TRBV11-2 and TRBJ2-7, with D hard to call. The CDR3 is made up of 15 amino acids. The V and J ends lost 0 bases and 0 bases respectively, with 9 bases between them. Germline V gene data show CDR1 as SGHAT and CDR2 as FQNNGV. The CDR3 reads CASSLDRWDSYEQYF. The CDR3 DNA reads as TGTGCCAGCAGCTTAGATCGGTGGGACTCCTACGAGCAGTACTTC.

This chain connects TRBV12-3 or TRBV12-4 to TRBJ2-1; 11 bases align to TRBD2. CDR3 length: 15 amino acids. With V trimmed by 5 bases and J by 12 bases, 12 bases remained unmatched. CDR3 DNA sequence: TGTGCCAGCAGTCCCAGACTAGCGGGAAGGGAAGGGCAGTTCTTC. Its protein product is CASSPRLAGREGQFF.

The chain carries TRBV7-2 and TRBJ1-1; no firm D call. V lost 6 bases to trimming and J lost 7 bases, with 12 bases between them. Germline V CDR1 and CDR2: SGHTA, FQGNSA. This CDR3 is 12 amino acids long. The CDR3 loop reads CASSNRALEAFF. The CDR3 DNA is TGTGCCAGCAGTAACCGGGCCCTTGAAGCTTTCTTT.